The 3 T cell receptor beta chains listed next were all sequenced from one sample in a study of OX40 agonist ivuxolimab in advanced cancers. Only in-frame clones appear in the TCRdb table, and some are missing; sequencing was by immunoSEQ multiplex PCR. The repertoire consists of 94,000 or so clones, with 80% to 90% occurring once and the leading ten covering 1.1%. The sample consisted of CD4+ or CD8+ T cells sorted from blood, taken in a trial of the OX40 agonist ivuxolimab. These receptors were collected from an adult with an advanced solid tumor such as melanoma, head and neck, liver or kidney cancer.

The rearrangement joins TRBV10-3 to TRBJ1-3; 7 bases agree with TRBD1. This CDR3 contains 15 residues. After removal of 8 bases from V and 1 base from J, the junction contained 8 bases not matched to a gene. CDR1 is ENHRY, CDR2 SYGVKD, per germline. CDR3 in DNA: TGTGCCATCGGACGACAGGGAACTTCTGGAAACACCATATATTTT. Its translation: CAIGRQGTSGNTIYF.

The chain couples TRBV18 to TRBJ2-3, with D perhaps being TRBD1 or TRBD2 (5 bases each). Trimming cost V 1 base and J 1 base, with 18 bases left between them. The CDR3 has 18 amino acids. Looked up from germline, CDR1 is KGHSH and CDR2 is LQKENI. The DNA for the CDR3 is TGTGCCAGCTCACCACTCCCACCGGGACCCCCGGGCACAGATACGCAGTATTTT. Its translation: CASSPLPPGPPGTDTQYF. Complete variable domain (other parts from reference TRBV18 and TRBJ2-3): NAGVMQNPRHLVRRRGQEARLRCSPMKGHSHVYWYRQLPEEGLKFMVYLQKENIIDESGMPKERFSAEFPKEGPSILRIQQVVRGDSAAYFCASSPLPPGPPGTDTQYFGPGTRLTVL.

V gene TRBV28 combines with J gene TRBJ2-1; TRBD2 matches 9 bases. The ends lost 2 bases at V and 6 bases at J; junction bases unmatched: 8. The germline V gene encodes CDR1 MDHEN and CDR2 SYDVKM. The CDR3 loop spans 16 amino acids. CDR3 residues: CASSLTLAGGSNEQFF. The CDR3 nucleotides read TGTGCCAGCAGTTTAACTCTGGCGGGGGGGAGCAATGAGCAGTTCTTC.